The rows below give T cell receptor beta chains drawn from one sample of a study of T cell responses to AZD1222 COVID-19 vaccine. Profiled with immunoSEQ multiplex PCR; TCRdb holds only in-frame clones, not every one. This sample carries approximately 150,000 clones, more than 90% of them seen once, and the ten largest clones take over 1.5%. Sequences were derived from peripheral blood, sampled on day 0 of AZD1222 vaccination. These receptors all stem from an adult in good health. CDR3s include the opening cysteine and the closing phenylalanine or tryptophan.

v_call: TRBV10-3; j_call: TRBJ2-1; cdr3_aa: CAIMRGNEQFF
v_call: TRBV24-1; j_call: TRBJ2-7; cdr3_aa: CATSDPSGGEQYF
v_call: TRBV7-8; j_call: TRBJ1-5; cdr3_aa: CASSERQGINQPQHF
v_call: TRBV7-3; j_call: TRBJ2-3; cdr3_aa: CASSLDGFADTQYF
v_call: TRBV6-1; j_call: TRBJ2-1; cdr3_aa: CASSEYSGSGNEQFF
v_call: TRBV4-1; j_call: TRBJ1-1; cdr3_aa: CASSSWTVAEAFF
v_call: TRBV7-9; j_call: TRBJ1-4; cdr3_aa: CASSPQRQGGEKLFF
v_call: TRBV28; j_call: TRBJ1-4; cdr3_aa: CASSLLMRTNEKLFF
v_call: TRBV2; j_call: TRBJ2-5; cdr3_aa: CASSGQGTAQETQYF
v_call: TRBV20-1; j_call: TRBJ1-3; cdr3_aa: CSASQPSGNTIYF
v_call: TRBV18; j_call: TRBJ2-2; cdr3_aa: CASSRQMNTGELFF
v_call: TRBV5-1; j_call: TRBJ1-4; cdr3_aa: CASSPRTGPASGEKLFF
v_call: TRBV9; j_call: TRBJ2-1; cdr3_aa: CASSVTLAGPNEQFF
v_call: TRBV24-1; j_call: TRBJ1-1; cdr3_aa: CATSDFSGTEAFF
v_call: TRBV6-6; j_call: TRBJ2-5; cdr3_aa: CASGGGLKTQYF
v_call: TRBV6-1; j_call: TRBJ2-5; cdr3_aa: CASSEGAGIFHETQYF
v_call: TRBV6-4; j_call: TRBJ2-2; cdr3_aa: CASSKQGDTGELFF
v_call: TRBV4-1; j_call: TRBJ2-1; cdr3_aa: CASSQAGGGRIRNEQFF
v_call: TRBV15; j_call: TRBJ2-7; cdr3_aa: CATSRDATGVYEQYF
v_call: TRBV18; j_call: TRBJ1-2; cdr3_aa: CASSPAGSNYGYTF
v_call: TRBV28; j_call: TRBJ2-7; cdr3_aa: CASRSSPGTGSYEQYF
v_call: TRBV5-1; j_call: TRBJ2-7; cdr3_aa: CASSFGQVGDEQYF
v_call: TRBV25-1; j_call: TRBJ2-1; cdr3_aa: CASSEKSTLNEQFF
v_call: TRBV28; j_call: TRBJ1-4; cdr3_aa: CATISPTEEKLFF
v_call: TRBV5-4; j_call: TRBJ2-7; cdr3_aa: CASSFSDRVQYEQYF
v_call: TRBV5-6; j_call: TRBJ1-4; cdr3_aa: CASSVRPDIPNEKLFF
v_call: TRBV19; j_call: TRBJ1-5; cdr3_aa: CASTKRGQGTSNQPQHF
v_call: TRBV11-2; j_call: TRBJ2-3; cdr3_aa: CASSFGPDTQYF
v_call: TRBV2; j_call: TRBJ2-1; cdr3_aa: CASSRLANSYNEQFF
v_call: TRBV5-5; j_call: TRBJ2-6; cdr3_aa: CASSLLPAGANVLTF
v_call: TRBV15; j_call: TRBJ2-1; cdr3_aa: CATSRVEGEQFF
v_call: TRBV7-6; j_call: TRBJ2-2; cdr3_aa: CASSLGLPNTGELFF
v_call: TRBV12-3/TRBV12-4; j_call: TRBJ1-5; cdr3_aa: CASSLDRRQPQHF
v_call: TRBV9; j_call: TRBJ2-5; cdr3_aa: CASSSTGTEGETQYF
v_call: TRBV2; j_call: TRBJ1-2; cdr3_aa: CASSELRLVIGYTF
v_call: TRBV4-1; j_call: TRBJ1-6; cdr3_aa: CASSQGGSSYNSPLHF
v_call: TRBV6-2/TRBV6-3; j_call: TRBJ2-1; cdr3_aa: CASSLRDWGMGEQFF
v_call: TRBV11-2; j_call: TRBJ1-2; cdr3_aa: CASSSTTGYGYTF
v_call: TRBV2; j_call: TRBJ1-1; cdr3_aa: CASSPGPFTEAFF
v_call: TRBV28; j_call: TRBJ2-5; cdr3_aa: CASSLYLGETQYF
v_call: TRBV6-5; j_call: TRBJ2-7; cdr3_aa: CASRKGLAAYEQYF
v_call: TRBV5-1; j_call: TRBJ2-7; cdr3_aa: CASSSRTGRESEQYF
v_call: TRBV7-8; j_call: TRBJ2-7; cdr3_aa: CASSAPVGGGEQYF
v_call: TRBV7-6; j_call: TRBJ2-3; cdr3_aa: CASSLVWGDRIPDTQYF
v_call: TRBV11-2; j_call: TRBJ2-3; cdr3_aa: CASRHMTGVADTQYF
v_call: TRBV4-2; j_call: TRBJ1-3; cdr3_aa: CASSQSDKTGNTIYF
v_call: TRBV9; j_call: TRBJ1-4; cdr3_aa: CASSVGPVGLLGEKLFF
v_call: TRBV30; j_call: TRBJ1-2; cdr3_aa: CAWNRGAGYTF
v_call: TRBV12-3/TRBV12-4; j_call: TRBJ2-3; cdr3_aa: CASSLEVTDTQYF
v_call: TRBV10-2; j_call: TRBJ1-3; cdr3_aa: CASGPERGNTIYF
v_call: TRBV19; j_call: TRBJ2-2; cdr3_aa: CASTRLAGGPRELFF
v_call: TRBV20-1; j_call: TRBJ1-1; cdr3_aa: CSARVARSAFF
v_call: TRBV11-2; j_call: TRBJ1-4; cdr3_aa: CASLQAPGGGKLFF
v_call: TRBV7-2; j_call: TRBJ1-1; cdr3_aa: CASSLISGSAEAFF
v_call: TRBV24-1; j_call: TRBJ1-5; cdr3_aa: CATQQGAGQPQHF